This T cell receptor beta chain originates from a study of T cell responses to AZD1222 COVID-19 vaccine. Study-level results: A reported finding is that nearly half of spike-specific TCRs target unmutated variant regions. Recipients of two AZD1222 doses showed rising Spike-specific TCR breadth and depth. No repertoire was sampled before or during the peak T cell response, only after it. There were vaccine-associated CD4 TCRs across spike, dominant at 160-218 and 743-854.

CDR1 SGHKS and CDR2 YYEKEE come from the germline V gene (reference sequence). Trimming pared 4 bases from V and 5 bases from J, leaving 15 bases between. The CDR3 is 14 residues long. For this clone: Antigen specificity is unknown.

Method: immunoSEQ multiplex PCR; TCRdb's copy keeps in-frame clones and lacks some. Of 150,000 to 170,000 clones in the sample, less than 90% were seen once. Sequenced here: peripheral blood, sampled on day 0 of AZD1222 vaccination. The rearrangement links TRBV5-5 to TRBJ2-5, with D perhaps matching TRBD1 (5 bases). The receptor comes from an adult in good health. The CDR3 loop reads CASSRWTSWETQYF. CDR3 nucleotide sequence: TGTGCCAGCAGCCGCTGGACATCTTGGGAGACCCAGTACTTC.